This is a list of T cell receptor beta chains from one sample in a study of blood T cells in healthy people across ages. TCRdb re-analysed the 5' RACE reads in MiXCR, keeping a single row per CDR3 protein. The data show 630,000 or so distinct CDR3 sequences, about 30% seen once. Sample: blood. These receptors all stem from a woman older than 75 in good health. CDR3s include the opening cysteine and the closing phenylalanine or tryptophan. D genes are given only for firm matches. Clone size is not always given. Where it is, it says once, few, many or a class for expanded clones.

j_call d_call v_call clone_size cdr3_nt cdr3_aa
TRBJ2-7 NA TRBV5-1 NA TGCGCCAGCAGCCCGGGGCCGGGTAGCTACGAGCAGTACTTC CASSPGPGSYEQYF
TRBJ2-1 TRBD2 TRBV6-5 NA TGTGCCAGCACGAAACTAGCGGGTTACAATGAGCAGTTCTTC CASTKLAGYNEQFF
TRBJ1-5 TRBD1 TRBV10-3 many TGTGCCATCAGTGAGCGCCAAACAGGGGATCAGCCCCAGCATTTT CAISERQTGDQPQHF
TRBJ2-7 NA TRBV29-1 NA TGCAGCGTTGACCTCGCACAGGGTGGACGGCTCGGGCAGTACTTC CSVDLAQGGRLGQYF
TRBJ1-1 TRBD1 TRBV5-1 many TGTGCCAGCAGCTCCCAGGGGGGCACTGAAGCTTTCTTT CASSSQGGTEAFF
TRBJ2-7 TRBD1 TRBV6-2/TRBV6-3 many TGTGCCAGCAGTTCCCTAGGACAGGGGGCCCGCGAGCAGTACTTC CASSSLGQGAREQYF
TRBJ2-1 NA TRBV20-1 many TGCAGTGCTAGTGAGGGAATCAGCAATGAGCAGTTCTTC CSASEGISNEQFF
TRBJ1-3 NA TRBV7-9 NA TGTGCCAGCAGCCCCCCTGGAAACACCATATATTTT CASSPPGNTIYF
TRBJ2-5 TRBD1 TRBV27 many TGTGCCAGCAGTCCGGGACAGAGGAAAGAGACCCAGTACTTC CASSPGQRKETQYF
TRBJ2-7 TRBD2 TRBV5-1 NA TGCGCCAGCAGCTTGGTCCTAGCGGGCTCCGAGCAGTACTTC CASSLVLAGSEQYF
TRBJ2-3 TRBD1 TRBV4-2 many TGTGCCAGCAGCCAAGATCATCAGGGGGCGCTTGGAGATACGCAGTATTTT CASSQDHQGALGDTQYF
TRBJ1-2 NA TRBV4-1 many TGCGCCAGCAGCCAAGTTATTGGACAGCCTTATGGCTACACCTTC CASSQVIGQPYGYTF
TRBJ2-7 NA TRBV5-1 many TGCGCCAGCAGCTTTAGTGGGACACTGTCCTACGAGCAGTACTTC CASSFSGTLSYEQYF
TRBJ2-5 NA TRBV4-2 many TGTGCCAGCAGCCAGAACCTGGGGGAGACCCAGTACTTC CASSQNLGETQYF
TRBJ2-1 TRBD2 TRBV7-9 few TGTGCCAGCAGCCCGACCCGACTAGCGGGCCTAAGGTATGAGCAGTTCTTC CASSPTRLAGLRYEQFF
TRBJ1-2 NA TRBV7-2 many TGTGCCAGCACCGGGGGGGGCCGGTCCAGGGGCTACACCTTC CASTGGGRSRGYTF
TRBJ2-7 TRBD1 TRBV20-1 many TGCAGTGCTTTAACCGGGACAGGGTCCTACGAGCAGTACTTC CSALTGTGSYEQYF
TRBJ2-7 TRBD1 TRBV5-1 NA TGCGCCAGCAACTGGGCGCGACAGGGATACGAGCAGTACTTC CASNWARQGYEQYF
TRBJ2-7 NA TRBV20-1 NA TGCAGTGCTAGAGGGTCGACGGGGGCCTACAATGAGCAGTACTTC CSARGSTGAYNEQYF
TRBJ1-2 TRBD1 TRBV28 few TGTGCCAGCCGGACAGGGCTGGTCGTCGGCTACACCTTC CASRTGLVVGYTF
TRBJ2-7 NA TRBV6-8 many TGTGCCAGCACCTTTCACCCCCGAGGGGGAGGGCTGGTCGAGCAGTACTTC CASTFHPRGGGLVEQYF
TRBJ1-5 NA TRBV9 many TGTGCCAGCAGCGTGGGTCCCGGGACACAGTATCAGCCCCAGCATTTT CASSVGPGTQYQPQHF
TRBJ1-5 NA TRBV29-1 many TGCAGCGTTGGGGCAGACAATCAGCCCCAGCATTTT CSVGADNQPQHF
TRBJ1-5 TRBD1 TRBV5-1 NA TGCGCCAGCAGCTGGGAGGGGACAGGGTCTCAGCCCCAGCATTTT CASSWEGTGSQPQHF
TRBJ2-5 TRBD1 TRBV5-4 many TGTGCCAGCAGCCATCGGGACAGCCAAGAGACCCAGTACTTC CASSHRDSQETQYF
TRBJ1-2 NA TRBV11-2 many TGTGCCAGCAGCTTAGGCTCTCGCTATGGCTACACCTTC CASSLGSRYGYTF
TRBJ2-3 TRBD1 TRBV13 few TGTGCCAGCAGCTTACGTACGACAGGGACGCGCACAGATACGCAGTATTTT CASSLRTTGTRTDTQYF
TRBJ2-4 NA TRBV6-2/TRBV6-3 many TGTGCCAGCAGTCCGCGGACGCTGGTAGCCAAAAACATTCAGTACTTC CASSPRTLVAKNIQYF
TRBJ2-5 TRBD2 TRBV7-3 NA TGTGCCAGCAGCTTAACCCGGGTAGCGGGGGGGCCAGGTAAAGAGACCCAGTACTTC CASSLTRVAGGPGKETQYF
TRBJ2-1 NA TRBV12-3/TRBV12-4 many TGTGCCAGCACTATGGGCAATGAGCAGTTCTTC CASTMGNEQFF
TRBJ1-2 NA TRBV19 NA TGTGCCAGTAGTATAGATGGAGTTGACTACACCTTC CASSIDGVDYTF